The text below deals with one TCR beta chain. The V and J ends lost 1 base and 3 bases respectively, with 10 bases between them. This CDR3 region has 14 residues. Germline V gene lookup returns CDR1 LGHDT and CDR2 YNNKEL (reference sequence). These data are taken from a study of blood T cell repertoires in COVID-19. For recovered donors of Cohort 3, there were two negative PCRs, clearance, or symptom resolution. Generated by immunoSEQ multiplex PCR, the TCRdb table keeps only in-frame clones and is missing some. The sample carries some 150,000 clones, approximately 79% recorded once. The clonotype was recovered from a woman aged 45-65 years who had recovered from COVID-19. Sequenced: PBMCs or T cells enriched from blood (not recorded which). The V call is TRBV3-1 (or the pseudogene TRBV3-2), the J call TRBJ2-7; no firm D call. The DNA of the CDR3 is TGTGCCAGCAGCCAAGGACTGCTAATCTACGAGCAGTACTTC. Its protein is CASSQGLLIYEQYF.